The 25 T cell receptor beta chains listed next were all sequenced from one sample in a study of blood T cell repertoires in COVID-19. The protocol was immunoSEQ multiplex PCR, while the TCRdb copy is restricted to in-frame clones and leaves out a portion. Among more than 400,000 clones listed, over 75% were seen once. Sequenced material: peripheral blood. Receptors were obtained from a human donor in a cohort sampled during active COVID-19.

The V and J genes are TRBV7-2 and TRBJ2-7; TRBD2 agrees at 14 bases. Germline V gene lookup returns CDR1 SGHTA and CDR2 FQGNSA. The CDR3 consists of 14 residues. V was clipped by 5 bases and J by 8 bases; unmatched bases: 5. DNA of the CDR3: TGTGCCAGCAGCATCGGGACTAGCGGGAGTCAGCAGTACTTC. As protein: CASSIGTSGSQQYF.

V gene TRBV28 combines with J gene TRBJ1-2; weak D call: TRBD1 (6 bases). CDR1 is MDHEN and CDR2 is SYDVKM in the germline V gene. The V end was cut by 7 bases, the J end by 6 bases, with 15 bases between. The CDR3 sequence is 13 residues long. The CDR3 loop is CASKFTGFHGYTF. For the CDR3, the DNA is TGTGCCAGCAAATTCACAGGGTTCCATGGCTACACCTTC.

V is TRBV5-1 and J is TRBJ2-1, with a tentative D call TRBD1 (6 bases). CDR1 is SGHRS and CDR2 is YFSETQ in the germline V gene. This CDR3 has 15 residues. The V gene lost 0 bases and the J gene lost 2 bases, with 9 bases spanning the gap. The CDR3 sequence is CASSLERTAYNEQFF. DNA for the CDR3: TGCGCCAGCAGCTTGGAGCGGACAGCCTACAATGAGCAGTTCTTC.

This chain links TRBV3-1 (or the pseudogene TRBV3-2) with TRBJ2-3, with TRBD2 as a possible D gene (5 bases). The CDR3 is made up of 14 amino acids. Trimming removed 1 base at V and 5 bases at J, with 10 bases between. CDR1 LGHDT and CDR2 YNNKEL come from the germline V gene (reference sequence). CDR3 sequence (DNA): TGTGCCAGCAGCCAAGGACGACGGGGAGATACGCAGTATTTT. As protein: CASSQGRRGDTQYF.

This clone occurred a few times. The chain couples TRBV6-4 to TRBJ1-2, with TRBD1 matching 7 bases. The V gene end was trimmed by 6 bases and the J gene end by 7 bases; junction bases not matched to a gene: 8. The CDR3 loop spans 13 amino acids. Per germline, CDR1 MRHNA and CDR2 SNTAGT. CDR3 in amino acids: CASRGTDGSGYTF. CDR3 bases: TGTGCCAGCAGGGGGACAGATGGAAGTGGCTACACCTTC.

This clone was detected only once. J is TRBJ1-2 and V is TRBV7-8; perhaps TRBD1 as D (6 bases). The length of the CDR3 is 15 residues. From germline, CDR1 is SGHVS and CDR2 FQNEAQ. V dropped 2 bases and J dropped 5 bases, with 15 bases sitting between them. DNA of the CDR3: TGTGCCAGCAGCTTACAAATGGGGGCAAATTATGGCTACACCTTC. Translation gives CASSLQMGANYGYTF.

The rearrangement uses TRBV19 and TRBJ2-5, with 8 bases lining up with TRBD2. V lost 6 bases, J lost 4 bases, and 10 bases stayed unmatched. From germline, CDR1 is LNHDA and CDR2 SQIVND (reference sequence). There are 15 residues in the CDR3. The CDR3 DNA reads as TGTGCCAGTAGCACCAACTGGGCGGGAGGAGAGACCCAGTACTTC. As protein: CASSTNWAGGETQYF.

This clone has just a few counts. The V call is TRBV2, the J call TRBJ1-5; no definite D call. Germline V gene data show CDR1 as SNHLY and CDR2 as FYNNEI. The CDR3 extends over 14 amino acids. V lost 3 bases and J 4 bases, leaving 10 bases between the germline ends. The CDR3 DNA reads as TGTGCCAGCAGTGATTCGACTAAAAATCAGCCCCAGCATTTT. This codes for CASSDSTKNQPQHF. Filled out from reference TRBV2 and TRBJ1-5, the complete variable domain reads EPEVTQTPSHQVTQMGQEVILRCVPISNHLYFYWYRQILGQKVEFLVSFYNNEISEKSEIFDDQFSVERPDGSNFTLKIRSTKLEDSAMYFCASSDSTKNQPQHFGDGTRLSIL.

The chain employs TRBV19 and TRBJ1-2; 7 nucleotides agree with TRBD1. V lost 7 bases and J lost 4; bases outside the gene matches: 12. The CDR3 has 15 amino acids. In germline, CDR1 is LNHDA, CDR2 SQIVND (reference sequence). The CDR3 nucleotides read TGTGCCAGTACCCCCTCGACAGGGCTTTCCTATGGCTACACCTTC. It encodes CASTPSTGLSYGYTF. Full variable domain (remainder filled in from reference TRBV19 and TRBJ1-2): DGGITQSPKYLFRKEGQNVTLSCEQNLNHDAMYWYRQDPGQGLRLIYYSQIVNDFQKGDIAEGYSVSREKKESFPLTVTSAQKNPTAFYLCASTPSTGLSYGYTFGSGTRLTVV.

The rearrangement joins TRBV5-6 to TRBJ2-1; no clear D. The germline V gene has CDR1 SGHDT and CDR2 YYEEEE. V was cut by 8 bases and J by 4 bases, with 7 bases left in between. The CDR3 length is 11 residues. CDR3 coding DNA: TGTGCCAGTTCACTTTACAATGAGCAGTTCTTC. It yields the protein CASSLYNEQFF. Supplemented by reference TRBV5-6 and TRBJ2-1, the full variable domain reads DAGVTQSPTHLIKTRGQQVTLRCSPKSGHDTVSWYQQALGQGPQFIFQYYEEEERQRGNFPDRFSGHQFPNYSSELNVNALLLGDSALYLCASSLYNEQFFGPGTRLTVL.

The chain carries TRBV28 and TRBJ2-1; 13 bases align to TRBD2. This CDR3 is built from 18 residues. J was trimmed by 10 bases and V by 1 base; bases with no gene match: 13. Germline CDR1 is MDHEN and CDR2 is SYDVKM. DNA of the CDR3: TGTGCCAGCAGTTTATACACTAGCGGGAGGGCCAGGTTCAGGGAGCAGTTCTTC. Its translation: CASSLYTSGRARFREQFF.

The chain employs TRBV11-3 and TRBJ2-7; 10 nucleotides agree with TRBD1. V trimming: 4 bases; J trimming: 10 bases; junction bases outside the gene matches: 7. The CDR3 has 13 residues. The germline CDR1 and CDR2 sequences are SGHNT and YENEEA. CDR3 amino acids: CASSWTGTGDQYF. The CDR3 region has the DNA TGTGCCAGCAGCTGGACAGGGACAGGGGATCAGTACTTC. The full variable domain, its missing parts supplied by reference TRBV11-3 and TRBJ2-7, is EAGVVQSPRYKIIEKKQPVAFWCNPISGHNTLYWYLQNLGQGPELLIRYENEEAVDDSQLPKDRFSAERLKGVDSTLKIQPAELGDSAVYLCASSWTGTGDQYFGPGTRLTVT.

The chain recombines TRBV10-1 with TRBJ2-5, with 9 bases fitting TRBD2. The CDR3 contains 14 residues. The V gene's germline CDR1 is WNHNN and CDR2 SYGVQD (reference sequence). Germline trimming cut 6 bases from V and 4 bases from J; bases unmatched to any gene: 6. The CDR3 coding sequence is TGCGCCAGCAGCTTAGCGGGAGCGGTAGAGACCCAGTACTTC. Protein: CASSLAGAVETQYF.

This chain connects TRBV9 to TRBJ2-1, with a possible D match to TRBD2 (6 bases). V was pared by 3 bases and J by 9 bases, with 19 bases between. Germline V CDR1 and CDR2: SGDLS, YYNGEE. The CDR3 extends over 15 amino acids. CDR3 nucleotide sequence: TGTGCCAGCAGCGGCGCGGGATTTACCTGGGGTGAGCAGTTCTTC. Its translation is CASSGAGFTWGEQFF.

The chain employs TRBV5-1 and TRBJ2-5; 15 positions match TRBD2. V lost 5 bases to trimming and J lost 7 bases; unmatched junction nucleotides: 12. CDR1 is SGHRS and CDR2 is YFSETQ in the germline V gene. This CDR3 contains 17 residues. CDR3 in DNA: TGCGCCAGCAGTTTGAGGGGGGGACTAGCGGGAGGTGTGACCCAGTACTTC. As protein: CASSLRGGLAGGVTQYF.

The CDR3 sequence is CASSPGGRTSSYEQYF. As DNA, the CDR3 is TGTGCCAGCAGCCCGGGGGGCCGCACTTCCTCCTACGAGCAGTACTTC. The rearrangement joins TRBV14 to TRBJ2-7; D possibly corresponds to TRBD2 (7 bases). The CDR3 contains 16 residues. Germline loops: CDR1 SGHDN, CDR2 FVKESK. With 4 bases removed from V and 0 bases from J, the gap between germline ends came to 16 bases. Filled out from reference TRBV14 and TRBJ2-7, the complete variable domain reads EAGVTQFPSHSVIEKGQTVTLRCDPISGHDNLYWYRRVMGKEIKFLLHFVKESKQDESGMPNNRFLAERTGGTYSTLKVQPAELEDSGVYFCASSPGGRTSSYEQYFGPGTRLTVT.

This clone has just a few counts. CDR3 amino acids: CASRVSDRNHYGYTF. CDR3 in DNA: TGTGCCAGCCGAGTCTCAGACAGGAACCACTATGGCTACACCTTC. The V gene is TRBV2, the J gene TRBJ1-2; D may be TRBD1 (6 bases). Germline loops: CDR1 SNHLY, CDR2 FYNNEI. There are 15 residues in the CDR3. Trimming took off 8 bases at V and 3 bases at J, with 19 bases between the two ends. Filled out from reference TRBV2 and TRBJ1-2, the complete variable domain reads EPEVTQTPSHQVTQMGQEVILRCVPISNHLYFYWYRQILGQKVEFLVSFYNNEISEKSEIFDDQFSVERPDGSNFTLKIRSTKLEDSAMYFCASRVSDRNHYGYTFGSGTRLTVV.

V usage is TRBV19 and J usage is TRBJ1-2, with TRBD1 matching over 8 bases. Per the germline V gene, CDR1 is LNHDA and CDR2 is SQIVND (reference sequence). This CDR3 region has 14 residues. V dropped 4 bases and J dropped 2; count of bases not matched to a gene: 3. The CDR3: CASSNRDRNYGYTF. The CDR3 DNA reads TGTGCCAGTAGTAACCGGGACAGGAACTATGGCTACACCTTC.

A note on this clone: The same CDR3 arises from other DNA sequences in this sample as well. The chain couples TRBV9 to TRBJ2-1; maybe TRBD2 (5 bases). Trimming pared 2 bases from V and 0 bases from J, leaving 9 bases between. CDR3 length: 15 residues. Germline assignment: CDR1 SGDLS and CDR2 YYNGEE. The CDR3 loop reads CASSVSGSSYNEQFF. CDR3 in DNA: TGTGCCAGCAGCGTGAGCGGTAGCTCCTACAATGAGCAGTTCTTC.

This clone showed up just a few times. The chain has TRBV27 and TRBJ1-5, with 8 bases aligning to TRBD1. The CDR3 runs 17 residues. Germline V CDR1 and CDR2: MNHEY, SMNVEV (reference sequence). V gave up 3 bases and J gave up 1 base; unmatched junction bases: 8. Here the CDR3 DNA reads TGTGCCAGCAGTTTCCAATCAGGGGGCGCGAGCAATCAGCCCCAGCATTTT. Translating gives CASSFQSGGASNQPQHF.

The chain is built from TRBV15 and TRBJ2-7, with 9 bases that match TRBD1. The CDR3 is 15 residues long. Germline-derived CDR1 and CDR2 are LNHNV and YYDKDF (reference sequence). Trimming cost V 1 base and J 4 bases; bases outside gene matches: 5. DNA for the CDR3: TGTGCCACCAGCAGAGTAACAGGGGGCGCATACGAGCAGTACTTC. It codes for CATSRVTGGAYEQYF.

The V call is TRBV28, the J call TRBJ2-3; no firm D call. Germline-derived CDR1 and CDR2 are MDHEN and SYDVKM. This CDR3 contains 15 residues. V lost 2 bases and J lost 2, with 11 bases in between. CDR3 nucleotide sequence: TGTGCCAGCAGTTTAACGCAGTCTGACACAGATACGCAGTATTTT. It is translated as CASSLTQSDTDTQYF.

The chain recombines TRBV6-1 with TRBJ1-5; TRBD1 might be the D (5 bases). The CDR3 runs 17 residues. The germline V gene encodes CDR1 MNHNS and CDR2 SASEGT. V lost 3 bases to trimming and J lost 5 bases, with 20 bases between them. CDR3 loop: CASSEFRGLEYDQPQHF. The DNA of the CDR3 is TGTGCCAGCAGTGAGTTTCGGGGGTTGGAGTATGATCAGCCCCAGCATTTT.

This chain uses TRBV3-1 (or the pseudogene TRBV3-2) with TRBJ2-1, with TRBD1 as a possible D gene (5 bases). The V end lost 4 bases, the J end lost 3 bases, and 13 bases lay between the germline ends. CDR3 length equals 15 residues. The germline CDR1 and CDR2 sequences are LGHDT and YNNKEL (reference sequence). This CDR3 reads CASSPLTGIYNEQFF. CDR3 nucleotides: TGTGCCAGCAGCCCACTCACAGGAATCTACAATGAGCAGTTCTTC.

This chain joins TRBV19 and TRBJ1-1, with TRBD1 matching 12 bases. The CDR3 spans 18 residues. V trimming: 5 bases; J trimming: 5 bases; junction bases outside the gene matches: 15. Germline V CDR1 and CDR2: LNHDA, SQIVND (reference sequence). CDR3 in amino acids: CASSSKRGTGGGGTEAFF. CDR3 nucleotide sequence: TGTGCCAGTAGTTCCAAAAGAGGGACAGGGGGCGGTGGGACTGAAGCTTTCTTT.